The 32 T cell receptor beta chains reported below all come from one sample, sequenced in a study of blood T cell repertoires in COVID-19. The assay was immunoSEQ multiplex PCR, and TCRdb's table has in-frame clones only and misses some. The sample consists of some 48,000 clones, around nine tenths of them appearing once. The sample comprised peripheral blood. These receptors all come from a woman aged 80 or over with acute or convalescent COVID-19.

V gene TRBV10-2 combines with J gene TRBJ2-7, with D possibly being TRBD1 (6 bases). The V gene lost 7 bases and the J gene lost 6 bases, with 13 bases spanning the gap. The CDR3 is made up of 12 amino acids. The germline V gene encodes CDR1 WSHSY and CDR2 SAAADI. CDR3 in DNA: TGCGCCAGCAATCAACAGGGCTCCGAGCAGTACTTC. Protein product: CASNQQGSEQYF.

In regard to this clone: The same CDR3 also results from other DNA sequences found in this sample. The chain links TRBV18 to TRBJ2-5; D is uncertain. Germline CDR1 and CDR2: KGHSH and LQKENI. This CDR3 is built from 12 residues. V shed 3 bases and J shed 3 bases, with 5 bases lying between them. CDR3 DNA: TGTGCCAGCTCACCCGCGGAAGAGACCCAGTACTTC. Its translation is CASSPAEETQYF. The full variable domain, in which reference TRBV18 and TRBJ2-5 provide the parts outside the CDR3, is NAGVMQNPRHLVRRRGQEARLRCSPMKGHSHVYWYRQLPEEGLKFMVYLQKENIIDESGMPKERFSAEFPKEGPSILRIQQVVRGDSAAYFCASSPAEETQYFGPGTRLLVL.

Details on this clone: One end of the junction does not line up with germline, which may come from a read error. This chain links TRBV3-1 (or the pseudogene TRBV3-2) with TRBJ2-1; 9 bases are a match to TRBD1. Germline V gene lookup returns CDR1 LGHDT and CDR2 YNNKEL (reference sequence). This CDR3 has 12 amino acids. CDR3 region: CASSPLGDRVIF. As DNA, the CDR3 is TGTGCCAGCAGCCCTTTAGGGGACAGGGTTATCTTC.

The rearrangement uses TRBV11-2 and TRBJ1-6; 8 nucleotides match TRBD1. Germline CDR1 SGHAT, CDR2 FQNNGV. The CDR3 is 17 residues long. V shed 0 bases, J shed 7 bases, and the junction held 8 bases outside the gene matches. The CDR3 bases are TGTGCCAGCAGCTTAGATAGAGGACAGGGTGGGAATTCACCCCTCCACTTT. It translates to CASSLDRGQGGNSPLHF.

The V call is TRBV20-1, the J call TRBJ1-2; no firm D call. This CDR3 region has 14 residues. CDR1 DFQATT and CDR2 SNEGSKA come from the germline V gene (reference sequence). Trimming removed 3 bases from V and 1 base from J, with 12 bases in between. The CDR3 DNA reads as TGCAGTGCTAGTAGAGGTCTCAGTAACTATGGCTACACCTTC. This codes for CSASRGLSNYGYTF.

This clone is a singleton in its sample. The J gene is TRBJ1-6, the V gene TRBV18; weak D call: TRBD1 (5 bases). Between the trimmed V and J ends, which lost 6 bases and 10 bases, there was a span of 19 bases. The CDR3 covers 15 residues. Germline loops: CDR1 KGHSH, CDR2 LQKENI. The CDR3 is CASSRQDGGRSPLHF. CDR3 bases: TGTGCCAGCTCGCGGCAGGACGGGGGAAGATCACCCCTCCACTTT.

CDR3 sequence reads: CASSRTGSEINYGYTF. As DNA, the CDR3 is TGTGCCAGCAGCAGGACAGGGAGTGAGATTAACTATGGCTACACCTTC. The chain carries TRBV7-2 and TRBJ1-2, with 8 bases lining up with TRBD1. Germline V CDR1 and CDR2: SGHTA, FQGNSA. The junction had 9 bases not matched to a gene; V was cut back by 5 bases and J by 1 base. The CDR3 totals 16 residues.

This clone was observed once. The chain recombines TRBV7-2 with TRBJ1-5, with 7 bases fitting TRBD1. The CDR3 loop spans 15 amino acids. CDR1 is SGHTA and CDR2 is FQGNSA in the germline V gene. V dropped 3 bases and J dropped 4; count of bases not matched to a gene: 6. The CDR3 DNA sequence: TGTGCCAGCAGCTTTACCGGGACAGCAAATCAGCCCCAGCATTTT. It yields the protein CASSFTGTANQPQHF.

The chain links TRBV10-2 to TRBJ1-5; 8 bases line up with TRBD1. V lost 4 bases, J lost 7 bases, and 9 bases stayed unmatched. Germline CDR1 WSHSY, CDR2 SAAADI. The CDR3 runs 15 residues. The chain's CDR3 is CASSGQDRDGQPQHF. DNA for the CDR3: TGCGCCAGCAGTGGTCAGGACAGGGATGGCCAGCCCCAGCATTTT.

This clone was detected only once. The rearrangement uses TRBV18 and TRBJ2-1, with 14 bases lining up with TRBD2. The CDR3 runs 17 residues. J was trimmed by 8 bases and V by 0 bases; bases with no gene match: 6. From germline, CDR1 is KGHSH and CDR2 LQKENI. The CDR3 here is CASSPPTSGGALDEQFF. The CDR3 coding sequence is TGTGCCAGCTCACCACCGACTAGCGGGGGGGCCCTCGATGAGCAGTTCTTC.

V gene TRBV7-8 combines with J gene TRBJ1-5; possible D gene TRBD1, 6 bases. Trimming cost V 5 bases and J 4 bases, with 18 bases left between them. CDR3 length equals 16 residues. CDR1 is SGHVS, CDR2 FQNEAQ, per germline. In DNA, the CDR3 is TGTGCCAGCAGCCGCGGGGCCAGGGGAGAAAATCAGCCCCAGCATTTT. Its translation is CASSRGARGENQPQHF.

This chain joins TRBV12-3 or TRBV12-4 and TRBJ1-2; TRBD1 matches at 7 bases. The CDR3 spans 13 residues. Trimming removed 7 bases from V and 6 bases from J; junction bases left unmatched: 8. CDR3 nucleotides: TGTGCCAGCACTCCCGACAGGGACCATGGCTACACCTTC. Amino acids: CASTPDRDHGYTF.

The chain uses TRBV7-9 and TRBJ2-7; 8 bases align to TRBD2. V trimming: 8 bases; J trimming: 2 bases; junction bases outside the gene matches: 11. The CDR3 contains 15 residues. Germline V CDR1 and CDR2: SEHNR, FQNEAQ (reference sequence). The CDR3 DNA sequence: TGTGCCAGCCCTCAAAGCGGGGGCCTGCCCTACGAGCAGTACGTC. This encodes CASPQSGGLPYEQYV.

This clone has a count of ten or more. The chain combines TRBV10-3 with TRBJ2-7, with TRBD2 identical over 8 bases. From germline, CDR1 is ENHRY and CDR2 SYGVKD. This CDR3 has 14 amino acids. V shed 8 bases, J shed 0 bases, and the junction held 6 bases outside the gene matches. DNA of the CDR3: TGTGCCATCGGGGAAGCGGGGGACTCCTACGAGCAGTACTTC. Translated, it gives CAIGEAGDSYEQYF.

The chain recombines TRBV18 with TRBJ2-1, with 7 bases fitting TRBD2. The germline V gene encodes CDR1 KGHSH and CDR2 LQKENI. This CDR3 comprises 15 residues. J was trimmed by 8 bases and V by 5 bases; bases with no gene match: 12. Here the CDR3 DNA reads TGTGCCAGCTCAGATTACCGGGACTATGCGGATGAGCAGTTCTTC. This encodes CASSDYRDYADEQFF. Variable domain in full (rest from reference TRBV18 and TRBJ2-1): NAGVMQNPRHLVRRRGQEARLRCSPMKGHSHVYWYRQLPEEGLKFMVYLQKENIIDESGMPKERFSAEFPKEGPSILRIQQVVRGDSAAYFCASSDYRDYADEQFFGPGTRLTVL.

The V and J genes are TRBV6-6 and TRBJ1-1; 7 bases are a match to TRBD1. This CDR3 has 12 amino acids. The germline gives CDR1 MNHNY, CDR2 SVGAGI (reference sequence). V was pared by 5 bases and J by 7 bases, with 4 bases of the junction left unmatched. The CDR3 loop is CASSQGDIEAFF. In nucleotides, the CDR3 is TGTGCCAGCAGTCAGGGGGACATTGAAGCTTTCTTT.

J is TRBJ2-3 and V is TRBV3-1 (or the pseudogene TRBV3-2), with D tentatively TRBD2 (5 bases). The V gene lost 2 bases and the J gene lost 1 base, with 7 bases spanning the gap. From germline, CDR1 is LGHDT and CDR2 YNNKEL (reference sequence). This CDR3 has 14 amino acids. CDR3 nucleotide sequence: TGTGCCAGCAGCCAAATGCGGGGCACAGATACGCAGTATTTT. Amino acid sequence: CASSQMRGTDTQYF.

The CDR3 DNA follows: TGTGCCAGCAGCTTTACAGGGTCCAGGGAGACCCAGTACTTC. It codes for CASSFTGSRETQYF. J is TRBJ2-5 and V is TRBV7-9; the D gene is possibly TRBD1 (6 bases). Germline loops: CDR1 SEHNR, CDR2 FQNEAQ (reference sequence). The CDR3 is made up of 14 amino acids. Trimming removed 3 bases from V and 5 bases from J, with 13 bases in between.

V gene TRBV6-6 combines with J gene TRBJ1-2, with TRBD1 matching over 8 bases. CDR1 and CDR2 (germline): MNHNY, SVGAGI (reference sequence). The CDR3 consists of 14 residues. The V and J ends lost 0 bases and 6 bases, in that order; junction bases with no gene match: 3. This CDR3 reads CASSYSGQEDGYTF. The DNA for the CDR3 is TGTGCCAGCAGTTACTCGGGACAGGAAGATGGCTACACCTTC.

This clone was recorded once. This chain joins TRBV5-4 and TRBJ2-7; 8 positions match TRBD2. CDR1 is SGHNT, CDR2 YYREEE, per germline (reference sequence). The CDR3 sequence is 15 residues long. The trim removed 0 bases at V and 5 bases at J, leaving 7 bases unmatched. In DNA, the CDR3 is TGTGCCAGCAGCTTGGAGCGGCGGGGGGACCACGAGCAGTACTTC. Amino acids: CASSLERRGDHEQYF.

This rearrangement joins TRBV19 to TRBJ2-7, with D perhaps matching TRBD1 (5 bases). The V end was cut by 3 bases, the J end by 1 base, with 13 bases between. CDR1 is LNHDA, CDR2 SQIVND, per germline (reference sequence). The CDR3 length is 15 residues. The CDR3 loop is CASSMAQGPSYEQYV. The DNA for the CDR3 is TGTGCCAGTAGTATGGCGCAGGGTCCATCCTACGAGCAGTACGTC.

CDR3 DNA: TGTGCCAGCAGCTTACGTATTAACTATGGCTACACCTTC. It is translated as CASSLRINYGYTF. The chain joins TRBV7-2 to TRBJ1-2; D is ambiguous. The CDR3 runs to 13 residues. V lost 2 bases and J 1 base, leaving 5 bases between the germline ends. CDR1 is SGHTA, CDR2 FQGNSA, per germline.

This sequence joins TRBV2 and TRBJ1-6; D not certain. The CDR3 extends over 13 amino acids. Trimming took off 4 bases at V and 9 bases at J, with 10 bases between the two ends. In germline, CDR1 is SNHLY, CDR2 FYNNEI. For the CDR3, the DNA is TGTGCCAGCAGTGCTGACTTCGGTTCACCCCTCCACTTT. Amino acid sequence: CASSADFGSPLHF. The complete variable domain, with remaining parts taken from reference TRBV2 and TRBJ1-6, reads EPEVTQTPSHQVTQMGQEVILRCVPISNHLYFYWYRQILGQKVEFLVSFYNNEISEKSEIFDDQFSVERPDGSNFTLKIRSTKLEDSAMYFCASSADFGSPLHFGNGTRLTVT.

The CDR3, as DNA: TGTGCCAGCAGTGAAGGTAGCGCTAGCGGGGGAGATACGCAGTATTTT. Amino acids: CASSEGSASGGDTQYF. V is TRBV6-4 and J is TRBJ2-3; TRBD2 agrees at 10 bases. Germline V CDR1 and CDR2: MRHNA, SNTAGT. Trimming at V came to 3 bases and at J to 5 bases, leaving 8 bases not matched to a gene. The CDR3 runs 16 residues.

CDR3 in amino acids: CATSDFVDSGGPIYNEQFF. The CDR3 DNA reads TGTGCCACCAGTGATTTTGTTGATAGCGGGGGCCCAATCTACAATGAGCAGTTCTTC. V usage is TRBV24-1 and J usage is TRBJ2-1; TRBD2 agrees at 9 bases. The ends lost 1 base at V and 3 bases at J; junction bases unmatched: 12. The CDR3 sequence is 19 residues long. Germline-derived CDR1 and CDR2 are KGHDR and SFDVKD.

V and J are TRBV2 and TRBJ2-1; possibly TRBD2 for D (6 bases). Deletions cut 4 bases from V and 10 bases from J, with 17 bases between. The germline V gene has CDR1 SNHLY and CDR2 FYNNEI. The length of the CDR3 is 14 residues. The DNA of the CDR3 is TGTGCCAGCAGTGGGGGACTCGACTGGAACGAGCAGTTCTTC. It encodes CASSGGLDWNEQFF.

The J gene is TRBJ2-1, the V gene TRBV5-4; D gene unclear. The germline V and J ends were trimmed by 7 bases and 0 bases, with 11 bases remaining between them. CDR1 is SGHNT and CDR2 is YYREEE in the germline V gene (reference sequence). This CDR3 has 14 residues. The CDR3 DNA is TGTGCCAGCTCCGACATGAGCTCCTACAATGAGCAGTTCTTC. It specifies CASSDMSSYNEQFF.

The sample holds one count of this clone. The rearrangement joins TRBV19 to TRBJ2-2, with 12 bases fitting TRBD2. The length of the CDR3 is 19 residues. From germline, CDR1 is LNHDA and CDR2 SQIVND (reference sequence). V lost 5 bases to trimming and J lost 0 bases; unmatched junction nucleotides: 10. CDR3 in DNA: TGTGCCAGTAGTCCAAGACTAGCGGGGGTGAATACGAACACCGGGGAGCTGTTTTTT. Translation gives CASSPRLAGVNTNTGELFF. Looking up the rest from reference TRBV19 and TRBJ2-2 gives the full variable domain: DGGITQSPKYLFRKEGQNVTLSCEQNLNHDAMYWYRQDPGQGLRLIYYSQIVNDFQKGDIAEGYSVSREKKESFPLTVTSAQKNPTAFYLCASSPRLAGVNTNTGELFFGEGSRLTVL.

The chain is built from TRBV19 and TRBJ2-1; tentatively, D is TRBD1 (6 bases). The CDR3 length is 16 residues. Trimming shortened V by 6 bases and J by 0 bases, and 15 bases separated the two germline ends. Germline CDR1 and CDR2: LNHDA and SQIVND (reference sequence). The CDR3 region has the DNA TGTGCCAGTAGCGCCTCACAGGGTAGCTCCTACAATGAGCAGTTCTTC. Its translation is CASSASQGSSYNEQFF.

The chain employs TRBV10-3 and TRBJ1-2; 10 bases are a match to TRBD1. This CDR3 has 13 amino acids. V lost 10 bases to trimming and J lost 6 bases; unmatched junction nucleotides: 8. Germline V lookup: CDR1 ENHRY, CDR2 SYGVKD. CDR3 loop: CATLSGTGDGYTF. The CDR3 bases are TGTGCCACCCTGTCCGGGACAGGGGATGGCTACACCTTC.

The V gene is TRBV7-7, the J gene TRBJ2-5; TRBD2 agrees at 10 bases. The CDR3 is 15 amino acids. Germline trimming cut 5 bases from V and 2 bases from J; bases unmatched to any gene: 5. Germline CDR1 and CDR2: SSHAT and FNYEAQ (reference sequence). As DNA, the CDR3 is TGTGCCAGCAGCCCAGGAGCGGGGGGGCAAGAGACCCAGTACTTC. Translation: CASSPGAGGQETQYF.

V gene TRBV6-6 combines with J gene TRBJ2-3; 8 nucleotides match TRBD2. Losses at the gene ends were 10 bases for V and 3 bases for J; bases not matched to a gene: 9. Germline V gene data show CDR1 as MNHNY and CDR2 as SVGAGI (reference sequence). The CDR3 runs to 14 residues. CDR3 in DNA: TGTGCCACCGCGGGGGGCTTCGGAACAGATACGCAGTATTTT. Amino acid sequence: CATAGGFGTDTQYF.